This T cell receptor beta chain derives from a study of cytomegalovirus exposure and HLA in healthy donors. V was trimmed by 5 bases and J by 2 bases, leaving 9 bases between them. The V gene's germline CDR1 is SGHAT and CDR2 FQDESV (reference sequence). The CDR3 contains 13 residues. PCR amplification relied on 60 Vbeta primers (plus 13 Jbeta primers). Here immunoSEQ multiplex PCR was the method, and the copy in TCRdb shows in-frame clones only, minus some. The repertoire includes 100,000 to 150,000 clones, roughly 83% of them detected once, and over 15% sits in the top ten. The V and J genes are TRBV11-1 and TRBJ1-2, with D tentatively TRBD1 (5 bases). The sequencing input was PBMCs. This TCR was sampled from a man aged 18-30 years in good health and CMV-seropositive. CDR3 DNA sequence: TGTGCCAGCAGCCCTACAGGAAACTATGGCTACACCTTC. This translates into CASSPTGNYGYTF. The whole variable domain, remainder taken from reference TRBV11-1 and TRBJ1-2, is EAEVAQSPRYKITEKSQAVAFWCDPISGHATLYWYRQILGQGPELLVQFQDESVVDDSQLPKDRFSAERLKGVDSTLKIQPAELGDSAMYLCASSPTGNYGYTFGSGTRLTVV.